Included here is one TCR beta chain sequence, with context. Antigen unknown. The second PCR ran roughly 7 to 11 cycles with a sample-barcoded 5' primer and J-beta primers. CDR3-containing paired-end reads numbered at least 2.5 million in each sample. TCRdb called the 5' RACE reads again in MiXCR, with one record for every CDR3 protein. The sample includes fewer than 600,000 distinct CDR3 sequences, over 25% seen only once; the top ten take approximately 3.7%. This CDR3 is built from 17 residues. V shed 0 bases, J shed 0 bases, and the junction held 4 bases outside the gene matches. Germline CDR1 and CDR2: SGHRS and YFSETQ. The record originates from a study of blood T cells in healthy people across ages. The study's findings and limits: Fewer expanded clones and more diversity marked long-lived versus aged donors.

PBMCs were isolated at a quantity of at least 6 million per sample. This sample also appeared in a second study, on T cells of mothers and their children. In that study: The authors identified no persistent microchimeric T cell clones.

Input material: blood. This TCR came from a boy aged 2 to 9 in good health. This chain uses TRBV5-1 with TRBJ2-5; 11 nucleotides align to TRBD2. The CDR3 sequence is CASSLGASGGNQETQYF. The CDR3 region has the DNA TGCGCCAGCAGCTTGGGGGCTAGCGGGGGGAACCAAGAGACCCAGTACTTC.